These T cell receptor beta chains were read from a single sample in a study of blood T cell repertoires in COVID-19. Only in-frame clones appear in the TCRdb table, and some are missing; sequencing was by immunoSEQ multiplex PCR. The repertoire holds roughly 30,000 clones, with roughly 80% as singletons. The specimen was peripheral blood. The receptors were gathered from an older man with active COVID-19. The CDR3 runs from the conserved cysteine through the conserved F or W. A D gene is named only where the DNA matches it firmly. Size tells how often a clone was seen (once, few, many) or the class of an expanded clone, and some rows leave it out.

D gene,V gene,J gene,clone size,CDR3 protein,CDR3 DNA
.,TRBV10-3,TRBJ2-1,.,CAISDPAVGSYNEQFF,TGTGCCATCAGTGACCCCGCGGTGGGCTCCTACAATGAGCAGTTCTTC
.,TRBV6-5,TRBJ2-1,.,CASSYAGAVGNEQFF,TGTGCCAGCAGTTACGCGGGGGCGGTGGGCAATGAGCAGTTCTTC
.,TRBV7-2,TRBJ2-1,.,CASNGGARSYNEQFF,TGTGCCAGCAATGGAGGGGCCCGGTCCTACAATGAGCAGTTCTTC
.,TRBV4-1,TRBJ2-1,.,CASSWDTSYNEQFF,TGCGCCTCCTCCTGGGACACCTCCTACAATGAGCAGTTCTTC
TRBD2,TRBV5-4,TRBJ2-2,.,CASTPRGGLGSTGELFF,TGTGCCAGCACCCCCCGGGGGGGCCTTGGGAGTACCGGGGAGCTGTTTTTT
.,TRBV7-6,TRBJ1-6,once,CASPFRGINNSPLHF,TGTGCCAGCCCCTTTAGGGGAATTAATAATTCACCCCTCCACTTT
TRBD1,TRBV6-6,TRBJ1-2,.,CASRGQGAGYGYTF,TGTGCCAGCAGGGGACAGGGGGCGGGATATGGCTACACCTTC
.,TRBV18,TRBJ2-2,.,CASSPPTVNTGELFF,TGTGCCAGCTCACCACCGACAGTGAACACCGGGGAGCTGTTTTTT
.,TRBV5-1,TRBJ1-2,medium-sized,CASSLGANYGYTF,TGCGCCAGCAGCTTGGGAGCTAACTATGGCTACACCTTC
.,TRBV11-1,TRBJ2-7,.,CASSPGLGNSYEQYF,TGTGCCAGCAGCCCAGGTCTGGGCAACTCCTACGAGCAGTACTTC
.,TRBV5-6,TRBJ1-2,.,CASSLGGPGGYTF,TGTGCCAGCAGCTTGGGAGGCCCAGGGGGCTACACCTTC
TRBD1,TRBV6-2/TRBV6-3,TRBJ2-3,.,CASSQQGLDTQYF,TGTGCCAGCAGCCAACAGGGGCTGGATACGCAGTATTTT
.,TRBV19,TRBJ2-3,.,CASSMTLGRTDTQYF,TGTGCCAGTAGTATGACACTTGGGCGCACAGATACGCAGTATTTT
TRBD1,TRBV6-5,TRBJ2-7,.,CASQPRGLYEQYF,TGTGCCAGCCAACCCAGGGGGCTCTACGAGCAGTACTTC
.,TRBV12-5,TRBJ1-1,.,CASVHRRNTEAFF,TGTGCTAGTGTTCACAGGAGAAACACTGAAGCTTTCTTT
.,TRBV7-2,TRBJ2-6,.,CASSPTSGANVLTF,TGTGCCAGCAGCCCCACATCTGGGGCCAACGTCCTGACTTTC
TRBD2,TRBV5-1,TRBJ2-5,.,CASSLGGLAGKETQYF,TGCGCCAGCAGCTTGGGGGGACTAGCGGGGAAAGAGACCCAGTACTTC
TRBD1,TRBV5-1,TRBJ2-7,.,CASSLGGTAFPEEQYF,TGCGCCAGCAGCTTGGGGGGGACAGCCTTCCCCGAGGAGCAGTACTTC
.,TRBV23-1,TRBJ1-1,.,CASSQSIDRDTSMNTEAFF,TGCGCCAGCAGTCAATCGATCGATCGGGACACTTCTATGAACACTGAAGCTTTCTTT
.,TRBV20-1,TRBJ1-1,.,CSPRSGSEAFF,TGCAGTCCCAGGTCGGGGTCTGAAGCTTTCTTT
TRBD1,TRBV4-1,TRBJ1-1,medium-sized,CASSHPTGVNTEAFF,TGCGCCAGCAGCCACCCGACAGGGGTGAACACTGAAGCTTTCTTT
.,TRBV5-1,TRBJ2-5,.,CASSSWGRQGRETQYF,TGCGCCAGCAGCTCGTGGGGGAGGCAGGGACGTGAGACCCAGTACTTC
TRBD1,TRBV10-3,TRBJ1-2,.,CAISGQGENYGYTF,TGTGCCATCAGTGGTCAGGGGGAGAACTATGGCTACACCTTC